The T cell receptor beta chain under discussion was sequenced for a study of cytomegalovirus exposure and HLA in healthy donors. General study findings and limits: In an earlier analysis, in 587 donors, most V segments appeared productive either ~90% or ~30% of the time.

Vbeta (60) and Jbeta (13) primers were used in the PCR. Using immunoSEQ multiplex PCR, the repertoire was profiled, and TCRdb retains in-frame clones only, with some absent. The sample holds under 250,000 clones, approximately 79% seen once. CDR1 SGHDT and CDR2 YYEEEE come from the germline V gene. Trimming removed 4 bases at V and 2 bases at J, with 23 bases between. CDR3 length equals 18 residues. On this clone: Its antigen is currently unknown.

Donors counted as nominally healthy when sampled, yet unrecorded immune exposures were likely. The V gene is TRBV5-6, the J gene TRBJ2-3; D might be TRBD2 (6 bases). The source material was PBMCs. The TCR comes from a woman aged 25-40 years in good health and CMV-seropositive. CDR3 nucleotides: TGTGCCAGCAGCCCCCGAATTAGGACTACCGGTGCCACAGATACGCAGTATTTT. Translated: CASSPRIRTTGATDTQYF.